This T cell receptor beta chain was obtained from a study of response to subunit inactivated influenza vaccine. Study-wide results and limits: New T cells are recruited in small numbers by each seasonal influenza vaccination, according to the authors' suggestion.

Trimming removed 5 bases at V and 5 bases at J, with 9 bases between. There are 12 residues in the CDR3. CDR1 and CDR2 from the germline V gene are SEHNR and FQNEAQ (reference sequence). In this sample, this clonotype turned up many times. Its antigen remains unidentified. Each CDR3 protein gets one entry after TCRdb re-called the RT-PCR reads with MiXCR. The sample includes more than 150,000 distinct CDR3 sequences, about a tenth of them seen just once. This TCR derives from a middle-aged man who received an inactivated influenza vaccine. The chain combines TRBV7-9 with TRBJ1-1; D gene unclear. The sequencing used non-naive T cells sorted from PBMCs, collected on the day of vaccination. The CDR3 reads CASSPPQTEAFF. The CDR3 nucleotides read TGTGCCAGCAGCCCCCCACAGACTGAAGCTTTCTTT.